In its sample, the clone carrying this T cell receptor beta chain was seen a few times. This CDR3 has 13 residues. J was trimmed by 2 bases and V by 3 bases; bases with no gene match: 3. Germline V gives CDR1 DFQATT, CDR2 SNEGSKA (reference sequence). These data belong to a study of T cells after yellow fever vaccination. TCRdb reprocessed the 5' RACE reads with MiXCR, giving one entry per CDR3 protein. The data contain approximately 550,000 distinct CDR3 sequences, 15% to 20% of them seen just once; the ten biggest clones take up roughly an eighth. Specimen: PBMCs, collected 15 days after the yellow fever booster vaccination. The chain is built from TRBV20-1 and TRBJ2-7; 8 nucleotides line up with TRBD2. This receptor was obtained from a man under 40 who received the YFV17D yellow fever vaccine. The CDR3 DNA reads TGCAGTGCTAGCGGGAGGGGTCCCTACGAGCAGTACTTC. It encodes CSASGRGPYEQYF.